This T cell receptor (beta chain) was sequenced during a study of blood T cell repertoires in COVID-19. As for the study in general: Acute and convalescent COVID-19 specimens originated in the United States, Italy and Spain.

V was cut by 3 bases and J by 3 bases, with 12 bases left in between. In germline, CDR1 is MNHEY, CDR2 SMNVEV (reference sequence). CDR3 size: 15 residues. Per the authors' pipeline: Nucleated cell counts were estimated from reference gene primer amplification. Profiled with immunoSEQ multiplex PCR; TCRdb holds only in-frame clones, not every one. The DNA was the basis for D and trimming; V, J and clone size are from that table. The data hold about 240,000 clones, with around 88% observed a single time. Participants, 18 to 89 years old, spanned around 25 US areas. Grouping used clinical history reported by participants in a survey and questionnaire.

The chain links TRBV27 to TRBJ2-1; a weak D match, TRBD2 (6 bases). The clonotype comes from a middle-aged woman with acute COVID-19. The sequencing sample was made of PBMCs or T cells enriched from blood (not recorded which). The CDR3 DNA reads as TGTGCCAGCAGTTTTCGGGGGACTCTCTACAATGAGCAGTTCTTC. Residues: CASSFRGTLYNEQFF.